This T cell receptor (beta chain) was observed in a study of cytomegalovirus exposure and HLA in healthy donors. The V gene's germline CDR1 is SGDLS and CDR2 YYNGEE. This CDR3 region has 14 residues. J lost 5 bases, V lost 2 bases, and 2 bases had no gene match. With regard to this clone: Its antigen remains unidentified.

The PCR made use of 60 Vbeta and 13 Jbeta primers. Sequenced by immunoSEQ multiplex PCR; TCRdb stores in-frame clones only, minus some. The sample yields 150,000 to 200,000 clones, 77% seen once. General study results and limits: TCR beta chains numbering some 150 were designated cytomegalovirus-associated. TCR beta V segments were, for the most part, productive about 87% or about 30% of the time in an earlier analysis.

The V gene is TRBV9, the J gene TRBJ2-1; 9 nucleotides match TRBD2. The sequencing input was PBMCs. The TCR comes from a woman aged 25 to 39 in good health and CMV-seronegative. CDR3 in amino acids: CASSVRGGDNEQFF. CDR3 coding DNA: TGTGCCAGCAGCGTCCGCGGGGGGGACAATGAGCAGTTCTTC.